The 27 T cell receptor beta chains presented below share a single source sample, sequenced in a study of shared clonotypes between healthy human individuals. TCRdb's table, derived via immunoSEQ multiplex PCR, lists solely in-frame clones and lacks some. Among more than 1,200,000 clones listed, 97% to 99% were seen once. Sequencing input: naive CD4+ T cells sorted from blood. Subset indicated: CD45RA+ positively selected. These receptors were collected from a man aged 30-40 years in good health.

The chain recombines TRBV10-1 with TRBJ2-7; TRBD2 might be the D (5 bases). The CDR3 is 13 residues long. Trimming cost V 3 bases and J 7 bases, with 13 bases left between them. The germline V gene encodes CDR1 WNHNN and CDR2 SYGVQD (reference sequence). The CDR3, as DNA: TGCGCCAGCAGTGATCGGGAAACCGGAGAGCAGTACTTC. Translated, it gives CASSDRETGEQYF.

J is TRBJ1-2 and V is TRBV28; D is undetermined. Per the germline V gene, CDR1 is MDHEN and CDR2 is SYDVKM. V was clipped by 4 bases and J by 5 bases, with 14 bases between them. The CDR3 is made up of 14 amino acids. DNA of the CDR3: TGTGCCAGCAGTTCCGGCCCACGGACTTATGGCTACACCTTC. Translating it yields CASSSGPRTYGYTF.

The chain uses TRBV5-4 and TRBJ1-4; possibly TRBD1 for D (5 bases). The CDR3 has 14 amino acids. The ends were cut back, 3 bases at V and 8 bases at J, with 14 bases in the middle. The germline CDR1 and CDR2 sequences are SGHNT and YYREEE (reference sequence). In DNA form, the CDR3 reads TGTGCCAGCAGCTCCCCCGTACAGGCCGAAAAACTGTTTTTT. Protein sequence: CASSSPVQAEKLFF.

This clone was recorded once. CDR3 region: CASSIVRRGTDGYTF. The DNA of the CDR3 is TGTGCCAGTAGTATAGTGCGGCGGGGTACGGATGGCTACACCTTC. The genes are TRBV19 and TRBJ1-2, with D unresolved. The CDR3 runs to 15 residues. In germline, CDR1 is LNHDA, CDR2 SQIVND (reference sequence). Trimming shortened V by 1 base and J by 6 bases, and 15 bases separated the two germline ends. Using reference TRBV19 and TRBJ1-2 for the parts outside the CDR3, the full variable domain is DGGITQSPKYLFRKEGQNVTLSCEQNLNHDAMYWYRQDPGQGLRLIYYSQIVNDFQKGDIAEGYSVSREKKESFPLTVTSAQKNPTAFYLCASSIVRRGTDGYTFGSGTRLTVV.

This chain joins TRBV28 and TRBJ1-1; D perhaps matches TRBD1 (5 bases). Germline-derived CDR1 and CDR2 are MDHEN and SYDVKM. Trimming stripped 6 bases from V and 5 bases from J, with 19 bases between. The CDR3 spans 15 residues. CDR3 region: CASSRFGATPTEAFF. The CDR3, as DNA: TGTGCCAGCAGCCGCTTTGGGGCGACACCTACTGAAGCTTTCTTT.

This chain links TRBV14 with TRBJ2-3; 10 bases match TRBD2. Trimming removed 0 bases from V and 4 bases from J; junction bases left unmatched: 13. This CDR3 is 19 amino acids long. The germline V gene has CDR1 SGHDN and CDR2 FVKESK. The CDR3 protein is CASSQDLASGRWVPDTQYF. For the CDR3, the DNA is TGTGCCAGCAGCCAAGACCTGGCTAGCGGGAGATGGGTCCCAGATACGCAGTATTTT. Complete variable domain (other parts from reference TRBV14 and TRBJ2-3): EAGVTQFPSHSVIEKGQTVTLRCDPISGHDNLYWYRRVMGKEIKFLLHFVKESKQDESGMPNNRFLAERTGGTYSTLKVQPAELEDSGVYFCASSQDLASGRWVPDTQYFGPGTRLTVL.

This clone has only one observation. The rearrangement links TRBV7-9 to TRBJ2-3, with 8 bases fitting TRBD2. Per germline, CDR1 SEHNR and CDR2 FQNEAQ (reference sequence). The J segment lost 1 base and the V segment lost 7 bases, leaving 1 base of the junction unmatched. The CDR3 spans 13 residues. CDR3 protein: CASKGLGTDTQYF. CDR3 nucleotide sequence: TGTGCCAGCAAGGGACTAGGCACAGATACGCAGTATTTT. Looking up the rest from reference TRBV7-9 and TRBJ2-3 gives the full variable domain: DTGVSQNPRHKITKRGQNVTFRCDPISEHNRLYWYRQTLGQGPEFLTYFQNEAQLEKSRLLSDRFSAERPKGSFSTLEIQRTEQGDSAMYLCASKGLGTDTQYFGPGTRLTVL.

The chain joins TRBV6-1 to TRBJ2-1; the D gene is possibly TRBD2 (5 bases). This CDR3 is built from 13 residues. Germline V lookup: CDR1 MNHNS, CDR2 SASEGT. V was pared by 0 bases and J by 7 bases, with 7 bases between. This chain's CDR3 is CASSEAGDNEQFF. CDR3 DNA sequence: TGTGCCAGCAGTGAAGCGGGAGATAATGAGCAGTTCTTC.

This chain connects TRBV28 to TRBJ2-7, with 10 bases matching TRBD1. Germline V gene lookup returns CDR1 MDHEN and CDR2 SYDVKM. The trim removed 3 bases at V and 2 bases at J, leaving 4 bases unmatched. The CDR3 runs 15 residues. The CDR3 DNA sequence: TGTGCCAGCAGTTTTTTCGGACAGGGGGCCTACGAGCAGTACTTC. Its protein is CASSFFGQGAYEQYF.

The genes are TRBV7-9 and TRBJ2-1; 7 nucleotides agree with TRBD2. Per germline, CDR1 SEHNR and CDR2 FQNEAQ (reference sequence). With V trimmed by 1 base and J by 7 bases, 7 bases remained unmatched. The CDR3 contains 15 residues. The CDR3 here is CASSLVPGGRNEQFF. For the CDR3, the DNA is TGTGCCAGCAGCTTAGTGCCGGGAGGTCGGAATGAGCAGTTCTTC.

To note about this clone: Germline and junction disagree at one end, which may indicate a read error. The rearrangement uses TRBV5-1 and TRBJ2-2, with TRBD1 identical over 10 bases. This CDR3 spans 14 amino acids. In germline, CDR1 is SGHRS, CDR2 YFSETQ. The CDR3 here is CASRLGTGVGELFF. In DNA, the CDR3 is TGCGCCAGCAGATTGGGGACAGGGGTCGGGGAGCTGTTTTTT.

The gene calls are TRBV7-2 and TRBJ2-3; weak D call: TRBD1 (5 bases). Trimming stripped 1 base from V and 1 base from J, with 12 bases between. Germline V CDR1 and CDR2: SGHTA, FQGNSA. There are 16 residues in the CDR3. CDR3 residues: CASSLGRVGGTDTQYF. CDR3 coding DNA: TGTGCCAGCAGCTTAGGCAGGGTTGGGGGCACAGATACGCAGTATTTT.

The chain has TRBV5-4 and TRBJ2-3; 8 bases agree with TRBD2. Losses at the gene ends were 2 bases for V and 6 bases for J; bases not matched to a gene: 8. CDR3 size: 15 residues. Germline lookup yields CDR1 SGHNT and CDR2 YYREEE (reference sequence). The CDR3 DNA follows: TGTGCCAGCAGCTTCCTAGCGGGCACCTCCGATACGCAGTATTTT. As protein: CASSFLAGTSDTQYF.

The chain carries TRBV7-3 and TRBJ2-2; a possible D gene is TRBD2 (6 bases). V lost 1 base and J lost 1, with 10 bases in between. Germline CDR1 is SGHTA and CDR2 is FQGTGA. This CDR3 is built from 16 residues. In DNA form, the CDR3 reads TGTGCCAGCAGCTTAATCGGACTAATGAACACCGGGGAGCTGTTTTTT. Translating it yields CASSLIGLMNTGELFF.

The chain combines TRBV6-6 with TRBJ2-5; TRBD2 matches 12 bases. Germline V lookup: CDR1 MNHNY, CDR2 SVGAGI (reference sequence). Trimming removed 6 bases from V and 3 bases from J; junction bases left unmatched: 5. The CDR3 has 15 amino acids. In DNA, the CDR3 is TGTGCCAGCAGATGGCTAGCGGGAGGGGAAGAGACCCAGTACTTC. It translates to CASRWLAGGEETQYF.

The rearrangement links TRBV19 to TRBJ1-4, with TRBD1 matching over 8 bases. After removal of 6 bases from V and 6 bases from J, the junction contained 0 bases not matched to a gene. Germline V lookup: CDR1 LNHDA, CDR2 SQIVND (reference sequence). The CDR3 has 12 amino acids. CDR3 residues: CASRTGDEKLFF. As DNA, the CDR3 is TGTGCCAGTAGGACAGGGGATGAAAAACTGTTTTTT.

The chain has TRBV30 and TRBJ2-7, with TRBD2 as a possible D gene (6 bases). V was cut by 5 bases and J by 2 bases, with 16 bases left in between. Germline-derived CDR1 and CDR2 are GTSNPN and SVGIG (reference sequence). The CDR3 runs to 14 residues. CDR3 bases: TGTGCCTGGGGGGACTCTCTCGGTCCCTACGAGCAGTACTTC. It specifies CAWGDSLGPYEQYF.

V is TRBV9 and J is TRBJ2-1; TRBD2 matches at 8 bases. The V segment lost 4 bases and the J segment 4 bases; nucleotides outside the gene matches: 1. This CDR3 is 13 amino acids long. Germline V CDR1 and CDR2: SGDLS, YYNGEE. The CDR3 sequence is CASSTSGYNEQFF. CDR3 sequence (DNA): TGTGCCAGCAGCACTAGCGGATACAATGAGCAGTTCTTC.

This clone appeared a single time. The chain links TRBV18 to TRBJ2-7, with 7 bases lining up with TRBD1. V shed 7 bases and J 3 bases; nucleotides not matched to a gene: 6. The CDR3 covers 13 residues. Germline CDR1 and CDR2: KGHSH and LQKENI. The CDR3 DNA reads TGTGCCAGCTTCGGGACAGCGAACTACGAGCAGTACTTC. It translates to CASFGTANYEQYF.

The CDR3 sequence is CASSEGGDPNHYEQYF. DNA for the CDR3: TGTGCCAGCAGTGAAGGGGGTGACCCGAACCACTACGAGCAGTACTTC. The chain carries TRBV6-1 and TRBJ2-7; no firm D call. The CDR3 runs to 16 residues. Germline assignment: CDR1 MNHNS and CDR2 SASEGT. The ends were cut back, 1 base at V and 3 bases at J, with 16 bases in the middle.

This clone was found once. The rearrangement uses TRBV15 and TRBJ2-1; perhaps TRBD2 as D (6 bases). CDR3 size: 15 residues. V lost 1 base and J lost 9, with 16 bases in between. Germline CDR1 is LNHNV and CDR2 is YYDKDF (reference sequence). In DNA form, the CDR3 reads TGTGCCACCAGCAGAGGGCTGCGGGAATTTGGTGAGCAGTTCTTC. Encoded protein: CATSRGLREFGEQFF.

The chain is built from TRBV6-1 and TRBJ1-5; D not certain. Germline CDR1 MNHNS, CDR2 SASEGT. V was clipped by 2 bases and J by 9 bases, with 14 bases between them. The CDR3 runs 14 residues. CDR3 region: CASSETALAWPQHF. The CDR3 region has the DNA TGTGCCAGCAGTGAAACTGCCCTAGCGTGGCCCCAGCATTTT.

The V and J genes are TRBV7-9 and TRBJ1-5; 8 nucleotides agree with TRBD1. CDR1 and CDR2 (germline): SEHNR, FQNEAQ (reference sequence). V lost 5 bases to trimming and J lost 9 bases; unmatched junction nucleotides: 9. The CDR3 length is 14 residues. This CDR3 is CASSDTDRERPQHF. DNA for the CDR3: TGTGCCAGCAGCGATACGGACAGGGAAAGGCCCCAGCATTTT.

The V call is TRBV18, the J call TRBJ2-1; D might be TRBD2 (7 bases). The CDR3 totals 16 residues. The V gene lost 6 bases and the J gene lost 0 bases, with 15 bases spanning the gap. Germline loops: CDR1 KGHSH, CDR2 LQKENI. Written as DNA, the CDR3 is TGTGCCAGCTCGTCTAAGGGGGGGTTCTCCTACAATGAGCAGTTCTTC. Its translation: CASSSKGGFSYNEQFF.

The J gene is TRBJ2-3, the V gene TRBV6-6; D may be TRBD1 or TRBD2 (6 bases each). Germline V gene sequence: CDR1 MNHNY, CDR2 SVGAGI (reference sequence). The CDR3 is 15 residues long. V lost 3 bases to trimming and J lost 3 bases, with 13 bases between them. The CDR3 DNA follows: TGTGCCAGCAGTTATCGACTAGGGGGGACAGATACGCAGTATTTT. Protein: CASSYRLGGTDTQYF.

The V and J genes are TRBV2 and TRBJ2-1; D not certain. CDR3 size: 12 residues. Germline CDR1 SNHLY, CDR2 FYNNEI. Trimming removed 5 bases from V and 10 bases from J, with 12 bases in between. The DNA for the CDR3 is TGTGCCAGCAGTAGTGACTCAAACGAGCAGTTCTTC. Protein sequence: CASSSDSNEQFF.

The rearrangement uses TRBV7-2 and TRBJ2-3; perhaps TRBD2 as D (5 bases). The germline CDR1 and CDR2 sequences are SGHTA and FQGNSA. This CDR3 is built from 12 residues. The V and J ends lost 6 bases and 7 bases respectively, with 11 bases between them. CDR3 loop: CASSSPGNTQYF. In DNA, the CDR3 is TGTGCCAGCAGTTCACCGGGGAATACGCAGTATTTT.